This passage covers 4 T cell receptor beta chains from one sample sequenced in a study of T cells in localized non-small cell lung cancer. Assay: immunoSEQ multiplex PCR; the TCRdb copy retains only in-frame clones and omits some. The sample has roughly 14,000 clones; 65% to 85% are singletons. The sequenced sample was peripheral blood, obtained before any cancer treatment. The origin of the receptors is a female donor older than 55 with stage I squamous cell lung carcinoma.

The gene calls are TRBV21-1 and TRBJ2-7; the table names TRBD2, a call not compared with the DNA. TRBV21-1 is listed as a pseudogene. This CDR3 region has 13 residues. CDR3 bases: TGTGCCAGCAGCTGGGCGGGGAATTACGAGCAGTACTTC. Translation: CASSWAGNYEQYF.

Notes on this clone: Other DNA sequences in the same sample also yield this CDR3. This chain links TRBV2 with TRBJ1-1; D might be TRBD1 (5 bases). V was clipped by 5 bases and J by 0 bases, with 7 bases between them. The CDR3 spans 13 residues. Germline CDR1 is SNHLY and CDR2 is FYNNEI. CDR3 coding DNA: TGTGCCAGCAGTCGGGGGGTGAACACTGAAGCTTTCTTT. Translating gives CASSRGVNTEAFF.

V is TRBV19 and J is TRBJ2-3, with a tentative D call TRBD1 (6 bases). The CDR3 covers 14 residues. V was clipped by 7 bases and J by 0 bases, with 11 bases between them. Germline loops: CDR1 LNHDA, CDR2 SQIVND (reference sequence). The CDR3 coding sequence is TGTGCCAGTAAAGAGGGGACAAGCACAGATACGCAGTATTTT. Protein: CASKEGTSTDTQYF.

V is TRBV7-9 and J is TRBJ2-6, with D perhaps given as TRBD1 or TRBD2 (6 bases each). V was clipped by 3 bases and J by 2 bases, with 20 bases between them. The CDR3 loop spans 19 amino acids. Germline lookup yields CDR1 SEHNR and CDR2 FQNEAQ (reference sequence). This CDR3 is CASSLGLVWGTPGANVLTF. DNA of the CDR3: TGTGCCAGCAGCTTGGGACTCGTGTGGGGGACACCTGGGGCCAACGTCCTGACTTTC.